The next 30 T cell receptor beta chains were all read from a single sample in a study of T cells in narcolepsy. Sequencing used immunoSEQ multiplex PCR; TCRdb keeps in-frame clones, though not all of them. This table holds 27,000 or so clones, about 89% found once. The sample comprised memory (CD45RA-) CD4+ T cells from blood. The receptors were sampled from a human donor in good health.

The chain uses TRBV2 and TRBJ1-3; D remains unclear. CDR3 length equals 15 residues. V gave up 7 bases and J gave up 1 base, with 14 bases separating them. CDR1 and CDR2 (germline): SNHLY, FYNNEI. This CDR3 reads CASTLLELSGNTIYF. The CDR3 coding sequence is TGTGCCAGCACTCTACTCGAGCTTTCTGGAAACACCATATATTTT.

J is TRBJ1-2 and V is TRBV21-1; the D segment call TRBD1 is taken from the table without a DNA check. TRBV21-1 is labeled a pseudogene. The CDR3 is 15 amino acids. The CDR3 DNA reads as TGTGCCAGCAGCACCAGTTGTAGGGGGCGCCGTGGCTACACCTTC. As protein: CASSTSCRGRRGYTF.

Of note for this clone: Other DNA sequences in the same sample also yield this CDR3. V and J are TRBV7-2 and TRBJ1-1; D is uncertain. The CDR3 runs 14 residues. The V end was cut by 1 base, the J end by 1 base, with 7 bases between. Germline lookup yields CDR1 SGHTA and CDR2 FQGNSA. The CDR3 region is CASSLDRWNTEAFF. In DNA, the CDR3 is TGTGCCAGCAGCTTAGATCGTTGGAACACTGAAGCTTTCTTT.

The table lists this clone with a count of one. This CDR3 is CASSNDEAGNTIYF. CDR3 bases: TGCGCCAGCAGCAACGACGAAGCTGGAAACACCATATATTTT. The rearrangement joins TRBV5-1 to TRBJ1-3; D gene uncertain. The germline V gene encodes CDR1 SGHRS and CDR2 YFSETQ. V was pared by 4 bases and J by 2 bases, with 10 bases between. This CDR3 is 14 amino acids long.

This clone was counted once. The CDR3 DNA sequence: TGTGCCAGCAGCTCTGGCCGGGACTGGGGAGACGGCTACACCTTC. Protein sequence: CASSSGRDWGDGYTF. This chain connects TRBV5-6 to TRBJ1-2; D may be TRBD1 (5 bases). The CDR3 is 15 amino acids. Germline V gene sequence: CDR1 SGHDT, CDR2 YYEEEE. V was trimmed by 3 bases and J by 8 bases, leaving 20 bases between them.

The chain recombines TRBV7-9 with TRBJ1-5; D is uncertain. This CDR3 has 13 residues. Trimming took 3 bases from V and 3 from J, leaving 6 bases between them. The germline CDR1 and CDR2 sequences are SEHNR and FQNEAQ (reference sequence). The CDR3 coding sequence is TGTGCCAGCAGCTTGACCCACAATCAGCCCCAGCATTTT. Translation gives CASSLTHNQPQHF.

In this sample, this clone turned up once. V gene TRBV5-1 combines with J gene TRBJ2-1; D remains ambiguous. Germline V lookup: CDR1 SGHRS, CDR2 YFSETQ. V dropped 4 bases and J dropped 5 bases, with 13 bases sitting between them. CDR3 length: 14 amino acids. CDR3 sequence reads: CASSPTGRNNEQFF. In nucleotides, the CDR3 is TGCGCCAGCAGCCCCACCGGACGGAACAATGAGCAGTTCTTC.

V usage is TRBV19 and J usage is TRBJ1-1; maybe TRBD1 (5 bases). Trimming removed 8 bases at V and 5 bases at J, with 18 bases between. The CDR3 spans 14 residues. The germline V gene encodes CDR1 LNHDA and CDR2 SQIVND (reference sequence). DNA of the CDR3: TGTGCCAGTCGGGTCGGGGCAGGAGGGACTGAAGCTTTCTTT. Protein: CASRVGAGGTEAFF. Full variable domain (rest looked up from reference TRBV19 and TRBJ1-1): DGGITQSPKYLFRKEGQNVTLSCEQNLNHDAMYWYRQDPGQGLRLIYYSQIVNDFQKGDIAEGYSVSREKKESFPLTVTSAQKNPTAFYLCASRVGAGGTEAFFGQGTRLTVV.

The genes are TRBV2 and TRBJ1-1, with D possibly matching TRBD1 (6 bases). The CDR3 spans 12 residues. From germline, CDR1 is SNHLY and CDR2 FYNNEI. Trimming cost V 8 bases and J 0 bases, with 7 bases left between them. CDR3 residues: CASGQLNTEAFF. CDR3 bases: TGTGCCAGCGGACAGTTGAACACTGAAGCTTTCTTT.

The gene calls are TRBV7-9 and TRBJ2-7; TRBD1 is a possible D gene (6 bases). Trimming stripped 9 bases from V and 1 base from J, with 16 bases between. Germline CDR1 and CDR2: SEHNR and FQNEAQ (reference sequence). The CDR3 length is 14 residues. CDR3 residues: CAREHREGSYEQYF. The CDR3 DNA follows: TGTGCCAGGGAACACAGGGAAGGATCCTACGAGCAGTACTTC. Full variable domain (missing parts from reference TRBV7-9 and TRBJ2-7): DTGVSQNPRHKITKRGQNVTFRCDPISEHNRLYWYRQTLGQGPEFLTYFQNEAQLEKSRLLSDRFSAERPKGSFSTLEIQRTEQGDSAMYLCAREHREGSYEQYFGPGTRLTVT.

This clone was detected only once. The chain couples TRBV11-2 to TRBJ2-1; D might be TRBD2 (7 bases). V lost 8 bases and J 4 bases, leaving 15 bases between the germline ends. CDR3 length equals 14 residues. Looked up from germline, CDR1 is SGHAT and CDR2 is FQNNGV. CDR3 amino acids: CASVGGDKYNEQFF. CDR3 nucleotides: TGTGCCAGCGTAGGGGGGGATAAGTACAATGAGCAGTTCTTC.

The chain is built from TRBV5-4 and TRBJ1-1, with D possibly TRBD1 on 6 matching bases. The CDR3 runs to 14 residues. Trimming removed 3 bases at V and 1 base at J, with 10 bases between. Germline lookup yields CDR1 SGHNT and CDR2 YYREEE (reference sequence). The CDR3 sequence is CASSWQGRNTEAFF. In DNA, the CDR3 is TGTGCCAGCAGCTGGCAGGGGAGGAACACTGAAGCTTTCTTT.

The chain carries TRBV27 and TRBJ2-3, with TRBD2 matching 11 bases. The J segment lost 5 bases and the V segment lost 7 bases, leaving 8 bases of the junction unmatched. CDR1 is MNHEY and CDR2 is SMNVEV in the germline V gene (reference sequence). This CDR3 is 15 amino acids long. The CDR3 region is CASNPLAGGGDTQYF. In nucleotides, the CDR3 is TGTGCCAGCAACCCTCTAGCGGGGGGAGGAGATACGCAGTATTTT.

The chain uses TRBV4-3 and TRBJ2-7; 10 bases are shared with TRBD2. V shed 0 bases and J 0 bases; nucleotides not matched to a gene: 5. This CDR3 has 17 amino acids. Germline V CDR1 and CDR2: LGHNA, YSLEER. In DNA form, the CDR3 reads TGCGCCAGCAGCCAAGACCTAGCGGGGGCTAGCTCCTACGAGCAGTACTTC. Its protein product is CASSQDLAGASSYEQYF.

This clone was picked up one time. The chain employs TRBV19 and TRBJ2-1, with 12 positions matching TRBD2. V was clipped by 4 bases and J by 9 bases; unmatched bases: 7. CDR1 is LNHDA and CDR2 is SQIVND in the germline V gene (reference sequence). The CDR3 runs to 15 residues. The CDR3 sequence: CASSKTSGGRGEQFF. CDR3 in DNA: TGTGCCAGTAGTAAAACTAGCGGGGGGCGGGGTGAGCAGTTCTTC.

The sample holds one count of this clone. The V and J genes are TRBV11-1 and TRBJ2-1; 8 nucleotides align to TRBD2. The junction had 11 bases not matched to a gene; V was cut back by 1 base and J by 6 bases. The CDR3 is 17 residues long. Looked up from germline, CDR1 is SGHAT and CDR2 is FQDESV (reference sequence). The CDR3 nucleotides read TGTGCCAGCAGCTTAGGTTATCCAGCGGGAGTATCCAATGAGCAGTTCTTC. Its protein is CASSLGYPAGVSNEQFF.

V and J are TRBV28 and TRBJ1-5; no reliable D call. Germline CDR1 and CDR2: MDHEN and SYDVKM. This CDR3 contains 13 residues. Trimming stripped 3 bases from V and 3 bases from J, with 6 bases between. CDR3 loop: CASSFSVNQPQHF. The CDR3 DNA reads TGTGCCAGCAGTTTTTCGGTCAATCAGCCCCAGCATTTT. Full variable domain (outside the CDR3, taken from reference TRBV28 and TRBJ1-5): DVKVTQSSRYLVKRTGEKVFLECVQDMDHENMFWYRQDPGLGLRLIYFSYDVKMKEKGDIPEGYSVSREKKERFSLILESASTNQTSMYLCASSFSVNQPQHFGDGTRLSIL.

This chain connects TRBV27 to TRBJ1-5, with D tentatively TRBD1 (6 bases). Looked up from germline, CDR1 is MNHEY and CDR2 is SMNVEV (reference sequence). Between the trimmed V and J ends, which lost 6 bases and 6 bases, there was a span of 18 bases. The CDR3 spans 15 residues. CDR3 in DNA: TGTGCCAGCAGCACGACCGGGACAAGAGGTCAGCCCCAGCATTTT. This encodes CASSTTGTRGQPQHF.

The chain's CDR3 is CASSRSTTQETQYF. CDR3 bases: TGTGCCAGCAGTCGCTCGACTACTCAAGAGACCCAGTACTTC. The chain has TRBV28 and TRBJ2-5, with D tentatively TRBD2 (5 bases). CDR3 length: 14 amino acids. The V gene's germline CDR1 is MDHEN and CDR2 SYDVKM. Trimming left V 5 bases short and J 2 bases short, with 12 bases between.

V is TRBV7-9 and J is TRBJ1-5; D is ambiguous. The V gene's germline CDR1 is SEHNR and CDR2 FQNEAQ (reference sequence). The V end lost 5 bases, the J end lost 2 bases, and 10 bases lay between the germline ends. CDR3 size: 14 residues. The CDR3 spells CASSQPGGNQPQHF. CDR3 in DNA: TGTGCCAGCAGCCAACCTGGAGGCAATCAGCCCCAGCATTTT.

This clone has just a few counts. CDR3 nucleotide sequence: TGTGCCAGCAGTCGCGCGACTAATGAAAAACTGTTTTTT. Protein product: CASSRATNEKLFF. The chain has TRBV6-1 and TRBJ1-4; D unresolved. The germline gives CDR1 MNHNS, CDR2 SASEGT. The V and J ends lost 5 bases and 2 bases respectively, with 6 bases between them. The CDR3 loop spans 13 amino acids.

The chain employs TRBV10-3 and TRBJ2-5, with D tentatively TRBD2 (5 bases). The germline V gene has CDR1 ENHRY and CDR2 SYGVKD. V lost 1 base and J lost 4, with 16 bases in between. This CDR3 region has 16 residues. The CDR3 sequence: CAISELRASGRETQYF. CDR3 bases: TGTGCCATCAGTGAGTTGAGGGCGTCCGGACGAGAGACCCAGTACTTC.

The chain is built from TRBV10-3 and TRBJ2-7; 14 bases agree with TRBD2. There are 15 residues in the CDR3. The germline V gene encodes CDR1 ENHRY and CDR2 SYGVKD. Trimming removed 5 bases from V and 6 bases from J; junction bases left unmatched: 6. The CDR3 protein is CAISTGTSGGFEQYF. CDR3 coding DNA: TGTGCCATCAGTACCGGGACTAGCGGGGGTTTCGAGCAGTACTTC.

The chain is built from TRBV6-1 and TRBJ1-4; D call uncertain. This CDR3 is built from 13 residues. V shed 4 bases and J shed 2 bases, with 5 bases lying between them. CDR1 is MNHNS and CDR2 is SASEGT in the germline V gene. Here the CDR3 reads CASSGRTNEKLFF. The CDR3 region has the DNA TGTGCCAGCAGTGGACGCACTAATGAAAAACTGTTTTTT.

The rearrangement links TRBV14 to TRBJ1-1; perhaps TRBD1 as D (5 bases). Germline-derived CDR1 and CDR2 are SGHDN and FVKESK. V lost 1 base and J lost 8, with 8 bases in between. The CDR3 runs to 12 residues. The CDR3 region has the DNA TGTGCCAGCAGCCAAGCCCAGGGAGAAGCTTTCTTT. Encoded protein: CASSQAQGEAFF.

The chain couples TRBV19 to TRBJ1-1; D is uncertain. Trimming shortened V by 2 bases and J by 8 bases, and 12 bases separated the two germline ends. The germline V gene encodes CDR1 LNHDA and CDR2 SQIVND (reference sequence). The CDR3 is 13 amino acids. The CDR3 nucleotides are TGTGCCAGTAGTATACGGACCCCTGGGGAAGCTTTCTTT. Encoded protein: CASSIRTPGEAFF.

The genes are TRBV28 and TRBJ1-4; a possible D gene is TRBD1 (5 bases). CDR3 size: 15 residues. Germline CDR1 MDHEN, CDR2 SYDVKM. The V gene lost 4 bases and the J gene lost 1 base, with 10 bases spanning the gap. CDR3 loop: CASSSPRETNEKLFF. CDR3 DNA: TGTGCCAGCAGTTCGCCCAGGGAAACTAATGAAAAACTGTTTTTT.

J is TRBJ1-2 and V is TRBV11-2; D unclear. Germline lookup yields CDR1 SGHAT and CDR2 FQNNGV. The CDR3 length is 14 residues. With 0 bases removed from V and 8 bases from J, the gap between germline ends came to 13 bases. The CDR3 is CASSLDPKGGGYTF. CDR3 nucleotides: TGTGCCAGCAGCTTAGATCCGAAGGGTGGAGGCTACACCTTC.

The V and J genes are TRBV5-1 and TRBJ2-3; D is undetermined. V lost 3 bases to trimming and J lost 0 bases, with 17 bases between them. The CDR3 contains 17 residues. Germline CDR1 SGHRS, CDR2 YFSETQ. CDR3 coding DNA: TGCGCCAGCAGCTCGGGCAGGTTGGAAGCTAGCACAGATACGCAGTATTTT. Amino acid sequence: CASSSGRLEASTDTQYF.

The rearrangement joins TRBV5-1 to TRBJ2-5, with D possibly matching TRBD1 (5 bases). Germline-derived CDR1 and CDR2 are SGHRS and YFSETQ. V was trimmed by 0 bases and J by 1 base, leaving 7 bases between them. The CDR3 runs 14 residues. The CDR3 sequence: CASSLGQLQETQYF. The DNA of the CDR3 is TGCGCCAGCAGCTTGGGACAGCTCCAAGAGACCCAGTACTTC.